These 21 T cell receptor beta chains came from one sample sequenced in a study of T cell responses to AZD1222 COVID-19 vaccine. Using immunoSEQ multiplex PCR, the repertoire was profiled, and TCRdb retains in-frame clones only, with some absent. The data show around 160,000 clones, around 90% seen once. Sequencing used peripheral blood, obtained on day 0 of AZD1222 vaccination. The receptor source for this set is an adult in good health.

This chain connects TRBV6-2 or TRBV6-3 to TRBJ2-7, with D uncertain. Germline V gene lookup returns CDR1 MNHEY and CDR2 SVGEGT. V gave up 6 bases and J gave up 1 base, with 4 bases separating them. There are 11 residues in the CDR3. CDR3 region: CASSHSYEQYF. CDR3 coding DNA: TGTGCCAGCAGCCATTCCTACGAGCAGTACTTC.

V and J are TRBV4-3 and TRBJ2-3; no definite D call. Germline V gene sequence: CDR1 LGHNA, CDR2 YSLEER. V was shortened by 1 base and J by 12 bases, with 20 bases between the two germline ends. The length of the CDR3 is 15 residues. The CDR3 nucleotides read TGCGCCAGCAGCCAAGGAGGAACGTCTGGGGTGGAACAGTATTTT. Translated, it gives CASSQGGTSGVEQYF.

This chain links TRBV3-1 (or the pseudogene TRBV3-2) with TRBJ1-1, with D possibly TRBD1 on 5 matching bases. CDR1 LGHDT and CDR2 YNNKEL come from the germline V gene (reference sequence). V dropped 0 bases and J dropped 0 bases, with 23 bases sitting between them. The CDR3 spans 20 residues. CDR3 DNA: TGTGCCAGCAGCCAAGATCGTGGGGTGGGGGTATTCGGCCTGAACACTGAAGCTTTCTTT. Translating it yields CASSQDRGVGVFGLNTEAFF.

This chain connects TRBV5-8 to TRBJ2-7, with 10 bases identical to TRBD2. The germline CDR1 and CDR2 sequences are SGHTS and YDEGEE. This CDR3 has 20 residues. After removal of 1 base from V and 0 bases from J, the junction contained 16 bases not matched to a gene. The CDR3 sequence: CASSLTQGIAGGQFSYEQYF. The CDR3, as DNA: TGTGCCAGCAGCTTGACCCAGGGGATAGCGGGGGGACAGTTCTCCTACGAGCAGTACTTC.

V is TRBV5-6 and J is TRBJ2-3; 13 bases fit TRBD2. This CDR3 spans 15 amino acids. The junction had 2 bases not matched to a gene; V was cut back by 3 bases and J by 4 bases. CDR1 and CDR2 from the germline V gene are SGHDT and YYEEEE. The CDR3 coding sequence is TGTGCCAGCAGCTGGGGACTAGCGGGATCAGATACGCAGTATTTT. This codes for CASSWGLAGSDTQYF.

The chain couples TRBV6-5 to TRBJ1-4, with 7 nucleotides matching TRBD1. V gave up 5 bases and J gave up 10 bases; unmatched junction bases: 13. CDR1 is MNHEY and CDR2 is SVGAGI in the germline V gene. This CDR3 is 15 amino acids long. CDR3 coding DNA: TGTGCCAGCAGTCGCAACCGCGGACAGGCGGGAAAACTGTTTTTT. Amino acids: CASSRNRGQAGKLFF.

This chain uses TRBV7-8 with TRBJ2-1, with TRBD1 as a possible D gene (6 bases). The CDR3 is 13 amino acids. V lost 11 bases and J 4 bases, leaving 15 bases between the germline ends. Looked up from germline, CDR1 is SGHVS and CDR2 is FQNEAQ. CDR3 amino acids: CACDRFSYNEQFF. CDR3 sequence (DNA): TGTGCCTGCGACAGGTTCTCTTACAATGAGCAGTTCTTC.

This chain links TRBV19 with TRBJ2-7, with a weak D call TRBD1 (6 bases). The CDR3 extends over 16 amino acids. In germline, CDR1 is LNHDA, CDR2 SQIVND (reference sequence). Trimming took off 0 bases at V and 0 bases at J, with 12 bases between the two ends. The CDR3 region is CASSIDLTGTSYEQYF. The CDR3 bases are TGTGCCAGTAGTATAGACCTGACAGGAACCTCCTACGAGCAGTACTTC.

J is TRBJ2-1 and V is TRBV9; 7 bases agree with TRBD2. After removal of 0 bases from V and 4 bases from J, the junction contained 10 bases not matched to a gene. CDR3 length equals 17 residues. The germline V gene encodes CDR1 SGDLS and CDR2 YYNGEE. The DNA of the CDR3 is TGTGCCAGCAGCGTAGAAACGGGGGGACCACAATACAATGAGCAGTTCTTC. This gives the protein CASSVETGGPQYNEQFF. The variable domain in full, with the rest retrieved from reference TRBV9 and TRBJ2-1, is DSGVTQTPKHLITATGQRVTLRCSPRSGDLSVYWYQQSLDQGLQFLIQYYNGEERAKGNILERFSAQQFPDLHSELNLSSLELGDSALYFCASSVETGGPQYNEQFFGPGTRLTVL.

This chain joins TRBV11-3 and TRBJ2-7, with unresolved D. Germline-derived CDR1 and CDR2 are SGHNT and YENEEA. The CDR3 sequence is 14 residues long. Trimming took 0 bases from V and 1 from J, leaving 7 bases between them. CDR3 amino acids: CASSLDLGSYEQYF. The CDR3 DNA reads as TGTGCCAGCAGCTTAGATCTGGGGTCCTACGAGCAGTACTTC.

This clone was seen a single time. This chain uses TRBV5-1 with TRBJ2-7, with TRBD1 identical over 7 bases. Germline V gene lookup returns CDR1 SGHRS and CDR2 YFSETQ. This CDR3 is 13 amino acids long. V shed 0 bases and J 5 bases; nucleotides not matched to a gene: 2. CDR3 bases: TGCGCCAGCAGCTTGGGAACAGGGGACGAGCAGTACTTC. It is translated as CASSLGTGDEQYF.

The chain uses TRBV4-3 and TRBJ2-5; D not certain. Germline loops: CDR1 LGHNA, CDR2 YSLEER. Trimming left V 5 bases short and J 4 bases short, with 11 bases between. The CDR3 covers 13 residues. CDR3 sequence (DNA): TGCGCCAGCAGCTGGAACACCGGAGAGACCCAGTACTTC. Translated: CASSWNTGETQYF.

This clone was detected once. The CDR3 spells CASSILTSGANVLTF. CDR3 coding DNA: TGTGCCAGTAGTATTTTGACATCTGGGGCCAACGTCCTGACTTTC. V usage is TRBV19 and J usage is TRBJ2-6, with D uncertain. Trimming shortened V by 3 bases and J by 1 base, and 7 bases separated the two germline ends. Germline loops: CDR1 LNHDA, CDR2 SQIVND (reference sequence). The CDR3 is made up of 15 amino acids.

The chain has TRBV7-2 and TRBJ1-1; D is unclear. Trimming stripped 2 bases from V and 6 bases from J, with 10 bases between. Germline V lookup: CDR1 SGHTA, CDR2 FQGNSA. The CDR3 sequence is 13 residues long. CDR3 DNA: TGTGCCAGCAGCTTAATAACAGCATCTGAAGCTTTCTTT. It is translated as CASSLITASEAFF.

DNA for the CDR3: TGTGCCAGTAGTCCACTGAGCCGCGAGAGGGCGGGATATGGCTACACCTTC. Translated: CASSPLSRERAGYGYTF. The chain links TRBV19 to TRBJ1-2; D remains unclear. The CDR3 consists of 17 residues. The V and J ends lost 5 bases and 5 bases respectively, with 24 bases between them. The germline CDR1 and CDR2 sequences are LNHDA and SQIVND (reference sequence). Complete variable domain (other parts from reference TRBV19 and TRBJ1-2): DGGITQSPKYLFRKEGQNVTLSCEQNLNHDAMYWYRQDPGQGLRLIYYSQIVNDFQKGDIAEGYSVSREKKESFPLTVTSAQKNPTAFYLCASSPLSRERAGYGYTFGSGTRLTVV.

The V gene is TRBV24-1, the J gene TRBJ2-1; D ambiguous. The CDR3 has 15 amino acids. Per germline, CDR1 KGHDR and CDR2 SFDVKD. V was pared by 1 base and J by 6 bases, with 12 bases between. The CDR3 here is CATSDFSAMGNEQFF. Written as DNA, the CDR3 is TGTGCCACCAGTGATTTCAGCGCCATGGGCAATGAGCAGTTCTTC.

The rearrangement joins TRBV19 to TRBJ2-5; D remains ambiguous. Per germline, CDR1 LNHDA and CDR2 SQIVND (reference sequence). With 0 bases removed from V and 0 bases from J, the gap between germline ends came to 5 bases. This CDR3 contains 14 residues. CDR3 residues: CASSIDRNQETQYF. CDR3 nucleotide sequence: TGTGCCAGTAGTATAGACAGGAACCAAGAGACCCAGTACTTC.

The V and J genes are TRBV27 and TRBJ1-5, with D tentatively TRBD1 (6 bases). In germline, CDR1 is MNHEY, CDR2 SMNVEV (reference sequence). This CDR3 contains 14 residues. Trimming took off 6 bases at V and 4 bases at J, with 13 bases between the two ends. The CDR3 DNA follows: TGTGCCAGCAGCCCTGCGACAGGTAATCAGCCCCAGCATTTT. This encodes CASSPATGNQPQHF.

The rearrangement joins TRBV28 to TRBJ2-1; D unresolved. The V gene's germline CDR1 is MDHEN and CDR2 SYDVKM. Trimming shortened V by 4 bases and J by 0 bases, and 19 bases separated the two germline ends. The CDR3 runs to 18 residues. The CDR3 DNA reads TGTGCCAGCAGTTCCTATAGAAGGTCGGAACCCTCCTACAATGAGCAGTTCTTC. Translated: CASSSYRRSEPSYNEQFF.

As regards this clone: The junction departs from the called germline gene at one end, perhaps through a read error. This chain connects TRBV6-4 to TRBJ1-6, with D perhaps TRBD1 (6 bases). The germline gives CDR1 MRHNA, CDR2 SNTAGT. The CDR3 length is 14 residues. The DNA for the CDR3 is TGTGCCAGCAGCCTCGGGACAACTGTCCCCTCTGGGAACTTT. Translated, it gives CASSLGTTVPSGNF.

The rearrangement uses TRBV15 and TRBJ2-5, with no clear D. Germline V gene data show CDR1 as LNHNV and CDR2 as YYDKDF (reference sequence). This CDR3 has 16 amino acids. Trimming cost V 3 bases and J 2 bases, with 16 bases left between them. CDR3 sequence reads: CATSSAASVSQETQYF. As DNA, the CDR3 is TGTGCCACCAGCAGCGCGGCGTCCGTTTCTCAAGAGACCCAGTACTTC.